These 20 T cell receptor beta chains came from one sample sequenced in a study of beta chain features in type 1 diabetes. No antigen has been assigned to these receptors. Study-wide results and caveats: In every one of the four CD4+ subsets, TCRB CDR3s were moderately but significantly shorter in Type 1 diabetes patients.

The isolated RNA, all of it, was reverse transcribed, so expressed TCRB transcripts were what got sequenced. Assay used: immunoSEQ multiplex PCR; TCRdb lists only in-frame clones, some missing. The table has about 340,000 clones, roughly a tenth seen once. What was sequenced was central memory CD4+ T cells from blood. The receptor source for this set is a man younger than 40 with type 1 diabetes.

This clone occurred a few times. The gene calls are TRBV2 and TRBJ1-2; D remains ambiguous. The CDR3 has 15 amino acids. V shed 5 bases and J shed 8 bases, with 21 bases lying between them. In germline, CDR1 is SNHLY, CDR2 FYNNEI. CDR3 residues: CASSPEGPKREGYTF. The CDR3, as DNA: TGTGCCAGCAGTCCCGAGGGTCCCAAACGAGAGGGCTACACCTTC.

This clone turned up a few times. The chain employs TRBV9 and TRBJ2-5; D ambiguous. Germline V CDR1 and CDR2: SGDLS, YYNGEE. The germline V and J ends were trimmed by 0 bases and 2 bases, with 8 bases remaining between them. The CDR3 consists of 14 residues. The CDR3 sequence is CASSVDLGQETQYF. The DNA for the CDR3 is TGTGCCAGCAGCGTAGACCTGGGTCAAGAGACCCAGTACTTC.

The V call is TRBV9, the J call TRBJ2-3; 13 bases match TRBD2. Germline CDR1 and CDR2: SGDLS and YYNGEE. The V and J ends lost 4 bases and 5 bases, in that order; junction bases with no gene match: 7. The CDR3 sequence is 16 residues long. CDR3 residues: CASSPRLAGGRDTQYF. The CDR3 nucleotides read TGTGCCAGCAGCCCCAGACTAGCGGGGGGCCGAGATACGCAGTATTTT.

This clone turned up a few times. The gene calls are TRBV15 and TRBJ2-5; TRBD2 agrees at 7 bases. Germline CDR1 and CDR2: LNHNV and YYDKDF (reference sequence). The CDR3 runs to 17 residues. The ends lost 0 bases at V and 4 bases at J; junction bases unmatched: 11. The CDR3 spells CATSRDRIAGLRETQYF. The CDR3 DNA follows: TGTGCCACCAGCAGAGATAGAATAGCGGGCCTCCGAGAGACCCAGTACTTC.

For this clone: This specimen includes other DNA sequences encoding the same CDR3. The V gene is TRBV7-2, the J gene TRBJ2-5; D not resolved. With 5 bases removed from V and 4 bases from J, the gap between germline ends came to 8 bases. Germline assignment: CDR1 SGHTA and CDR2 FQGNSA. The CDR3 spans 12 residues. The CDR3 DNA is TGTGCCAGCAGCCGACCGGGAGAGACCCAGTACTTC. Protein: CASSRPGETQYF. Complete variable domain (other parts from reference TRBV7-2 and TRBJ2-5): GAGVSQSPSNKVTEKGKDVELRCDPISGHTALYWYRQSLGQGLEFLIYFQGNSAPDKSGLPSDRFSAERTGGSVSTLTIQRTQQEDSAVYLCASSRPGETQYFGPGTRLLVL.

This rearrangement joins TRBV4-1 to TRBJ2-1, with a tentative D call TRBD2 (5 bases). This CDR3 has 14 residues. Trimming left V 0 bases short and J 4 bases short, with 7 bases between. Germline V gene lookup returns CDR1 MGHRA and CDR2 YSYEKL. CDR3 bases: TGCGCCAGCAGCCAAGATGCGGGTTACAATGAGCAGTTCTTC. The encoded protein is CASSQDAGYNEQFF.

The chain employs TRBV10-3 and TRBJ1-2, with D possibly TRBD1 on 5 matching bases. V was clipped by 6 bases and J by 6 bases, with 20 bases between them. The germline gives CDR1 ENHRY, CDR2 SYGVKD. This CDR3 has 15 residues. The CDR3 DNA reads as TGTGCCATCAGGCTGACAGATGGACCCCGAGATGGCTACACCTTC. Translation gives CAIRLTDGPRDGYTF.

The chain uses TRBV5-4 and TRBJ2-2, with D possibly being TRBD1 (5 bases). Trimming stripped 3 bases from V and 3 bases from J, with 12 bases between. The length of the CDR3 is 15 residues. CDR1 and CDR2 from the germline V gene are SGHNT and YYREEE (reference sequence). The CDR3 is CASSSQAKDTGELFF. The CDR3 region has the DNA TGTGCCAGCAGCTCACAGGCCAAGGACACCGGGGAGCTGTTTTTT.

This clone was found a few times. The genes are TRBV7-2 and TRBJ2-3; 9 nucleotides line up with TRBD2. This CDR3 is built from 17 residues. The germline V gene has CDR1 SGHTA and CDR2 FQGNSA. Losses at the gene ends were 4 bases for V and 6 bases for J; bases not matched to a gene: 14. CDR3 in DNA: TGTGCCAGCAGCTCAGGGGGTGGGACTAGCTCCTGGGATACGCAGTATTTT. The encoded protein is CASSSGGGTSSWDTQYF.

The CDR3 DNA reads as TGTGCCAGCAGCGCTACAGGACACGCAAACTCTGGGGCCAACGTCCTGACTTTC. Translating it yields CASSATGHANSGANVLTF. The genes are TRBV7-8 and TRBJ2-6; TRBD1 is a possible D gene (5 bases). V was trimmed by 5 bases and J by 0 bases, leaving 17 bases between them. Looked up from germline, CDR1 is SGHVS and CDR2 is FQNEAQ. CDR3 size: 18 residues. Filled out from reference TRBV7-8 and TRBJ2-6, the complete variable domain reads GAGVSQSPRYKVAKRGQDVALRCDPISGHVSLFWYQQALGQGPEFLTYFQNEAQLDKSGLPSDRFFAERPEGSVSTLKIQRTQQEDSAVYLCASSATGHANSGANVLTFGAGSRLTVL.

The sample holds a few counts of this clone. The chain carries TRBV27 and TRBJ2-1; TRBD2 matches at 12 bases. After removal of 5 bases from V and 10 bases from J, the junction contained 0 bases not matched to a gene. The CDR3 consists of 12 residues. Per germline, CDR1 MNHEY and CDR2 SMNVEV (reference sequence). CDR3 in DNA: TGTGCCAGCAGTGGACTAGCGGGGGAGCAGTTCTTC. Its translation: CASSGLAGEQFF.

For this clone: Additional DNA sequences in this sample encode the identical CDR3. The gene calls are TRBV5-6 and TRBJ2-5; D uncertain. CDR3 length: 14 residues. Trimming removed 0 bases at V and 2 bases at J, with 8 bases between. Germline CDR1 is SGHDT and CDR2 is YYEEEE. CDR3 in amino acids: CASSLVGRQETQYF. CDR3 nucleotide sequence: TGTGCCAGCAGCTTGGTAGGACGGCAAGAGACCCAGTACTTC.

The chain is built from TRBV6-1 and TRBJ2-5; D unresolved. Germline CDR1 reads MNHNS; CDR2 reads SASEGT. This CDR3 contains 10 residues. Between the trimmed V and J ends, which lost 6 bases and 5 bases, there was a span of 4 bases. The DNA of the CDR3 is TGTGCCAGCAGCCGGGAGACCCAGTACTTC. It specifies CASSRETQYF.

This clone was seen more than once but under ten times. This rearrangement joins TRBV7-2 to TRBJ2-7, with 9 nucleotides matching TRBD1. With 5 bases clipped from V and 3 bases from J, the junction kept 8 bases outside the gene matches. Germline loops: CDR1 SGHTA, CDR2 FQGNSA. The CDR3 length is 15 residues. CDR3 sequence (DNA): TGTGCCAGCAGCGCACAGGGGGCGGTCTACTACGAGCAGTACTTC. As protein: CASSAQGAVYYEQYF. Full variable domain (rest looked up from reference TRBV7-2 and TRBJ2-7): GAGVSQSPSNKVTEKGKDVELRCDPISGHTALYWYRQSLGQGLEFLIYFQGNSAPDKSGLPSDRFSAERTGGSVSTLTIQRTQQEDSAVYLCASSAQGAVYYEQYFGPGTRLTVT.

The sample holds a few counts of this clone. V gene TRBV21-1 combines with J gene TRBJ2-2; the D call TRBD2 from the table was never checked on the DNA. TRBV21-1 is recorded as a pseudogene. The CDR3 has 16 residues. CDR3 nucleotides: TGTGCCAGCAGCCTGATCAGCGGGACCACCACCGGGGAGCTGTTTTTT. It encodes CASSLISGTTTGELFF.

A few counts support this clone. V gene TRBV5-6 combines with J gene TRBJ2-5; 7 bases are shared with TRBD1. V was pared by 2 bases and J by 4 bases, with 5 bases of the junction left unmatched. Looked up from germline, CDR1 is SGHDT and CDR2 is YYEEEE. This CDR3 contains 14 residues. CDR3 nucleotides: TGTGCCAGCAGCTTTACACAGGGGTTAGAGACCCAGTACTTC. This gives the protein CASSFTQGLETQYF. The full variable domain, completed using reference TRBV5-6 and TRBJ2-5, is DAGVTQSPTHLIKTRGQQVTLRCSPKSGHDTVSWYQQALGQGPQFIFQYYEEEERQRGNFPDRFSGHQFPNYSSELNVNALLLGDSALYLCASSFTQGLETQYFGPGTRLLVL.

The chain joins TRBV7-8 to TRBJ1-1; D is undetermined. The CDR3 spans 13 residues. Trimming pared 1 base from V and 0 bases from J, leaving 3 bases between. Germline values: CDR1 SGHVS, CDR2 FQNEAQ. CDR3 residues: CASSLDLNTEAFF. Written as DNA, the CDR3 is TGTGCCAGCAGCTTAGATCTGAACACTGAAGCTTTCTTT. Complete variable domain (other parts from reference TRBV7-8 and TRBJ1-1): GAGVSQSPRYKVAKRGQDVALRCDPISGHVSLFWYQQALGQGPEFLTYFQNEAQLDKSGLPSDRFFAERPEGSVSTLKIQRTQQEDSAVYLCASSLDLNTEAFFGQGTRLTVV.

This clone has only a few counts. The chain is built from TRBV11-2 and TRBJ2-2, with 8 nucleotides matching TRBD1. Per germline, CDR1 SGHAT and CDR2 FQNNGV. Trimming took 0 bases from V and 1 from J; bases not matched to a gene: 4. CDR3 length: 17 residues. CDR3 region: CASSLDRGQGNTGELFF. In nucleotides, the CDR3 is TGTGCCAGCAGCTTAGACAGGGGGCAGGGGAACACCGGGGAGCTGTTTTTT.

The CDR3 sequence: CASSVPTVRAFF. The CDR3 coding sequence is TGTGCCAGTAGTGTCCCGACAGTTCGAGCTTTCTTT. The chain links TRBV19 to TRBJ1-1; perhaps TRBD1 as D (5 bases). The CDR3 totals 12 residues. Germline-derived CDR1 and CDR2 are LNHDA and SQIVND (reference sequence). With 5 bases removed from V and 10 bases from J, the gap between germline ends came to 14 bases.

This clone was counted between two and nine times. The J gene is TRBJ1-1, the V gene TRBV28; D is ambiguous. Germline lookup yields CDR1 MDHEN and CDR2 SYDVKM. V gave up 7 bases and J gave up 0 bases, with 6 bases separating them. There are 12 residues in the CDR3. The CDR3 coding sequence is TGTGCCAGCAAATCCTTGAACACTGAAGCTTTCTTT. Amino acids: CASKSLNTEAFF.